Presented here are 22 T cell receptor beta chains from one specimen sequenced in a study of T-cell reconstitution after alpha-beta-depleted transplantation in children. The TCRbeta library was prepared with unique molecular identifiers. TCRdb itself ran the PCR reads through MiXCR, one entry per CDR3 protein. The table shows about 460,000 distinct CDR3 sequences, with roughly an eighth occurring only once. The sequencing used PBMCs from the stem cell graft donor, collected from the stem cell graft. These receptors came from a human donor who donated a stem cell graft to a child with combined immunodeficiency.

This chain links TRBV7-9 with TRBJ2-1; 8 bases match TRBD2. The CDR3 has 16 amino acids. Germline-derived CDR1 and CDR2 are SEHNR and FQNEAQ (reference sequence). Germline trimming cut 4 bases from V and 7 bases from J; bases unmatched to any gene: 12. The CDR3 protein is CASSSTAGGGGNEQFF. CDR3 nucleotides: TGTGCCAGCAGCTCCACCGCGGGAGGAGGTGGGAATGAGCAGTTCTTC.

In this sample, this clonotype turned up a few times. This sequence joins TRBV29-1 and TRBJ2-7, with D perhaps TRBD1 (5 bases). V was shortened by 6 bases and J by 5 bases, with 17 bases between the two germline ends. CDR1 is SQVTM and CDR2 is ANQGSEA in the germline V gene. The CDR3 loop spans 13 amino acids. CDR3 coding DNA: TGCAGCGTGTACAGGCCCCTGAGCGACGAGCAGTACTTC. It codes for CSVYRPLSDEQYF.

This rearrangement joins TRBV3-1 to TRBJ2-5; TRBD2 aligns across 9 bases. The V segment lost 3 bases and the J segment 1 base; nucleotides outside the gene matches: 6. Per the germline V gene, CDR1 is LGHDT and CDR2 is YNNKEL (reference sequence). The length of the CDR3 is 16 residues. The CDR3 loop is CASSHTSGGPQETQYF. CDR3 DNA sequence: TGTGCCAGCAGCCATACGAGCGGGGGGCCCCAAGAGACCCAGTACTTC.

In this sample, this clonotype turned up many times. The genes are TRBV20-1 and TRBJ1-1; D uncertain. The CDR3 is made up of 13 amino acids. V was trimmed by 5 bases and J by 1 base, leaving 11 bases between them. Per the germline V gene, CDR1 is DFQATT and CDR2 is SNEGSKA (reference sequence). CDR3 in DNA: TGCAGTGCTGCCAATGTTAGGAACACTGAAGCTTTCTTT. Amino acid sequence: CSAANVRNTEAFF.

The chain joins TRBV29-1 to TRBJ2-7, with D tentatively TRBD1 (5 bases). V was cut by 1 base and J by 7 bases, with 11 bases left in between. The germline V gene has CDR1 SQVTM and CDR2 ANQGSEA. This CDR3 has 12 amino acids. The CDR3 DNA sequence: TGCAGCGTTGAAGGGACATCGAAGGAGCAGTACTTC. Translating it yields CSVEGTSKEQYF.

This clonotype was detected a few times. The chain employs TRBV12-3 or TRBV12-4 and TRBJ1-5; 11 bases agree with TRBD1. CDR3 length: 16 amino acids. The J segment lost 0 bases and the V segment lost 6 bases, leaving 4 bases of the junction unmatched. The CDR3 reads CASRTGQGVSNQPQHF. The CDR3 DNA reads as TGTGCCAGCAGAACGGGACAGGGGGTTAGCAATCAGCCCCAGCATTTT.

J is TRBJ2-5 and V is TRBV20-1; 8 bases align to TRBD1. With 5 bases clipped from V and 4 bases from J, the junction kept 3 bases outside the gene matches. Germline values: CDR1 DFQATT, CDR2 SNEGSKA (reference sequence). The CDR3 sequence is 12 residues long. The CDR3 coding sequence is TGCAGTGCTCCAGACAGGGGAGAGACCCAGTACTTC. Amino acids: CSAPDRGETQYF.

This clonotype was observed a few times. The CDR3 protein is CASSLETANTGELFF. The DNA of the CDR3 is TGTGCCAGCAGCTTAGAGACAGCGAACACCGGGGAGCTGTTTTTT. The V gene is TRBV7-8, the J gene TRBJ2-2; TRBD1 might be the D (5 bases). CDR1 and CDR2 from the germline V gene are SGHVS and FQNEAQ. Between the trimmed V and J ends, which lost 1 base and 0 bases, there was a span of 6 bases. The CDR3 covers 15 residues.

This sequence joins TRBV20-1 and TRBJ2-7; weak D call: TRBD1 (6 bases). The V and J ends lost 0 bases and 1 base respectively, with 7 bases between them. Germline V gene sequence: CDR1 DFQATT, CDR2 SNEGSKA (reference sequence). The CDR3 covers 13 residues. The chain's CDR3 is CSARETGSYEQYF. CDR3 DNA sequence: TGCAGTGCTAGAGAGACAGGATCCTACGAGCAGTACTTC.

This clonotype showed up many times. The rearrangement uses TRBV20-1 and TRBJ1-6; 9 nucleotides agree with TRBD1. The V gene's germline CDR1 is DFQATT and CDR2 SNEGSKA (reference sequence). V trimming: 1 base; J trimming: 10 bases; junction bases outside the gene matches: 5. The CDR3 contains 14 residues. Here the CDR3 reads CSARAGTGTSPLHF. The CDR3 coding sequence is TGCAGTGCTAGAGCTGGGACAGGGACCTCACCCCTCCACTTT.

The DNA for the CDR3 is TGCGCCAGCAGCTTGTCGGGCAGGGGGCTAACAGGAAGGTACGAGCAGTACTTC. Its protein product is CASSLSGRGLTGRYEQYF. The genes are TRBV5-1 and TRBJ2-7; 8 bases align to TRBD1. The length of the CDR3 is 18 residues. The junction had 16 bases not matched to a gene; V was cut back by 1 base and J by 4 bases. CDR1 SGHRS and CDR2 YFSETQ come from the germline V gene.

The rearrangement links TRBV5-1 to TRBJ2-3; 9 bases align to TRBD2. The CDR3 extends over 16 amino acids. Trimming took 4 bases from V and 4 from J; bases not matched to a gene: 10. Looked up from germline, CDR1 is SGHRS and CDR2 is YFSETQ. The CDR3, as DNA: TGCGCCAGCAGCCCGGAACCCGGGACTAGCTCAGATACGCAGTATTTT. Amino acids: CASSPEPGTSSDTQYF.

The genes are TRBV25-1 and TRBJ1-5, with a tentative D call TRBD1 (5 bases). In germline, CDR1 is MGHDK, CDR2 SYGVNS. V was shortened by 7 bases and J by 1 base, with 17 bases between the two germline ends. The CDR3 spans 16 residues. The CDR3 DNA is TGTGCCAGCATCCTATTGAAGGGACGGAGCAATCAGCCCCAGCATTTT. This translates into CASILLKGRSNQPQHF. The variable domain in full, completed from reference TRBV25-1 and TRBJ1-5, reads EADIYQTPRYLVIGTGKKITLECSQTMGHDKMYWYQQDPGMELHLIHYSYGVNSTEKGDLSSESTVSRIRTEHFPLTLESARPSHTSQYLCASILLKGRSNQPQHFGDGTRLSIL.

V usage is TRBV4-2 and J usage is TRBJ2-5, with D uncertain. The V and J ends lost 0 bases and 2 bases respectively, with 7 bases between them. This CDR3 is built from 14 residues. Germline assignment: CDR1 LGHNA and CDR2 YNFKEQ. The CDR3 bases are TGTGCCAGCAGCCAAGACCCGCGACAAGAGACCCAGTACTTC. Its protein is CASSQDPRQETQYF.

This clonotype was observed many times. The chain combines TRBV29-1 with TRBJ2-1; TRBD2 might be the D (6 bases). The V end was cut by 3 bases, the J end by 6 bases, with 12 bases between. Germline values: CDR1 SQVTM, CDR2 ANQGSEA. CDR3 size: 13 residues. CDR3 sequence: CSVDRRELNEQFF. The CDR3 nucleotides are TGCAGCGTTGACAGGAGGGAACTCAATGAGCAGTTCTTC.

This clonotype was seen repeatedly, ten times or more. V is TRBV24-1 and J is TRBJ2-1; 13 positions agree with TRBD2. CDR1 is KGHDR, CDR2 SFDVKD, per germline. V gave up 4 bases and J gave up 1 base; unmatched junction bases: 12. The CDR3 is 20 residues long. The CDR3 region is CATSEGTSGTLPHSYNEQFF. The CDR3 bases are TGTGCCACCAGTGAGGGGACTAGCGGGACCCTCCCACATTCCTACAATGAGCAGTTCTTC.

This chain connects TRBV7-2 to TRBJ1-5; 12 nucleotides agree with TRBD1. The CDR3 is made up of 16 amino acids. The germline gives CDR1 SGHTA, CDR2 FQGNSA. The junction had 8 bases not matched to a gene; V was cut back by 5 bases and J by 6 bases. The CDR3 region has the DNA TGTGCCAGCAGCGGAGGGGACAGGGGGCGGGTTCAGCCCCAGCATTTT. Amino acid sequence: CASSGGDRGRVQPQHF.

This clonotype was seen at least ten times. This rearrangement joins TRBV7-8 to TRBJ2-1, with 7 bases aligning to TRBD1. V was pared by 5 bases and J by 1 base, with 2 bases of the junction left unmatched. Germline CDR1 SGHVS, CDR2 FQNEAQ. This CDR3 has 14 residues. The CDR3 spells CASSPTGSYNEQFF. In nucleotides, the CDR3 is TGTGCCAGCAGCCCGACAGGGTCCTACAATGAGCAGTTCTTC.

This clonotype showed up just a few times. The J gene is TRBJ2-2, the V gene TRBV7-9; TRBD1 is a possible D gene (5 bases). This CDR3 contains 15 residues. Germline CDR1 reads SEHNR; CDR2 reads FQNEAQ (reference sequence). Trimming took off 5 bases at V and 7 bases at J, with 17 bases between the two ends. In nucleotides, the CDR3 is TGTGCCAGCAGCCTTTCAAGGGGCAGAGGCGGGGAGCTGTTTTTT. Translation: CASSLSRGRGGELFF.

There are many counts of this clonotype. V and J are TRBV15 and TRBJ2-6; D is perhaps TRBD2 (5 bases). The CDR3 has 17 amino acids. Germline V gene lookup returns CDR1 LNHNV and CDR2 YYDKDF (reference sequence). With 0 bases removed from V and 0 bases from J, the gap between germline ends came to 9 bases. DNA of the CDR3: TGTGCCACCAGCAGAGATGGGAGCGGCTCTGGGGCCAACGTCCTGACTTTC. Its protein product is CATSRDGSGSGANVLTF.

This clonotype was seen at least ten times. The chain couples TRBV12-3 or TRBV12-4 to TRBJ2-7; 8 bases are a match to TRBD2. The V segment lost 2 bases and the J segment 1 base; nucleotides outside the gene matches: 4. There are 15 residues in the CDR3. The CDR3 loop is CASSLQAGVSYEQYF. The CDR3 nucleotides are TGTGCCAGCAGTTTACAAGCGGGAGTGTCCTACGAGCAGTACTTC.

This clonotype showed up just a few times. The chain carries TRBV11-2 and TRBJ2-1; 9 bases line up with TRBD2. The CDR3 has 15 amino acids. The ends lost 2 bases at V and 9 bases at J; junction bases unmatched: 8. Germline V gene lookup returns CDR1 SGHAT and CDR2 FQNNGV. CDR3 coding DNA: TGTGCCAGCAGCTTATTGGCGGGAGGGCCTACTGAGCAGTTCTTC. As protein: CASSLLAGGPTEQFF.